Shown below are 15 T cell receptor beta chains from a single sample sequenced in a study of T cells after yellow fever vaccination. TCRdb processed the 5' RACE reads anew with MiXCR; each CDR3 protein has one entry. The table lists 95,000 to 150,000 distinct CDR3 sequences, about 8.2% of them singletons. The sequencing used CD8+ T cells sorted from PBMCs, collected on the day of the yellow fever booster vaccination. The origin of the receptors is a man aged 18 to 29 who received the YFV17D yellow fever vaccine.

The chain links TRBV5-1 to TRBJ2-3; 9 positions match TRBD1. The J segment lost 0 bases and the V segment lost 7 bases, leaving 6 bases of the junction unmatched. Germline V gene data show CDR1 as SGHRS and CDR2 as YFSETQ. The CDR3 has 15 residues. For the CDR3, the DNA is TGCGCCAGCGGGGGGGACAGGGACAGCACAGATACGCAGTATTTT. Translated: CASGGDRDSTDTQYF.

The V call is TRBV5-5, the J call TRBJ1-1, with D possibly matching TRBD1 (5 bases). Germline CDR1 and CDR2: SGHKS and YYEKEE (reference sequence). CDR3 length equals 13 residues. V dropped 2 bases and J dropped 4 bases, with 9 bases sitting between them. CDR3 sequence (DNA): TGTGCCAGCAGCTTTCGGGGGGGCACTGAAGCTTTCTTT. Amino acid sequence: CASSFRGGTEAFF.

This clonotype appeared a few times. The rearrangement joins TRBV12-3 or TRBV12-4 to TRBJ2-3; D gene uncertain. V was shortened by 10 bases and J by 10 bases, with 18 bases between the two germline ends. The CDR3 has 12 amino acids. For the CDR3, the DNA is TGTGCCATCCTTCGGGCCCCCGGTGCGCAGTATTTT. Protein: CAILRAPGAQYF.

In its sample, this clonotype was seen a few times. The gene calls are TRBV12-3 or TRBV12-4 and TRBJ2-3; D unresolved. The CDR3 length is 14 residues. V was cut by 2 bases and J by 5 bases, with 11 bases left in between. In nucleotides, the CDR3 is TGTGCCAGCAGTTTAAGTCAGGCCTTAGATACGCAGTATTTT. Protein: CASSLSQALDTQYF.

This chain uses TRBV7-4 with TRBJ2-3; weak D call: TRBD2 (5 bases). Per the germline V gene, CDR1 is SGHVT and CDR2 is SQSDAQ. Trimming stripped 1 base from V and 15 bases from J, with 17 bases between. The CDR3 totals 13 residues. In DNA form, the CDR3 reads TGTGCCAGCAGCTTAGTATTTGTGCCTCCGGGATATTTT. Translation gives CASSLVFVPPGYF.

The V call is TRBV3-1, the J call TRBJ2-4, with TRBD2 identical over 7 bases. Germline V CDR1 and CDR2: LGHDT, YNNKEL (reference sequence). The CDR3 covers 13 residues. With V trimmed by 3 bases and J by 11 bases, 7 bases remained unmatched. CDR3: CASSQTRGRVQYF. CDR3 bases: TGTGCCAGCAGCCAGACCCGGGGGAGGGTTCAGTACTTC.

The V call is TRBV4-2, the J call TRBJ1-4; TRBD1 might be the D (5 bases). Trimming stripped 4 bases from V and 8 bases from J, with 17 bases between. The CDR3 sequence is 15 residues long. CDR1 and CDR2 (germline): LGHNA, YNFKEQ. CDR3 region: CASSRDSGLGEKLFF. CDR3 nucleotides: TGTGCCAGCAGCCGAGACTCAGGGCTCGGAGAAAAACTGTTTTTT.

This rearrangement joins TRBV5-6 to TRBJ2-1; D may be TRBD2 (6 bases). Germline V gene data show CDR1 as SGHDT and CDR2 as YYEEEE. V lost 3 bases to trimming and J lost 7 bases, with 8 bases between them. This CDR3 is built from 12 residues. CDR3 residues: CASSWRENEQFF. The CDR3, as DNA: TGTGCCAGCAGCTGGAGGGAAAATGAGCAGTTCTTC.

The rearrangement links TRBV20-1 to TRBJ1-5, with 9 positions matching TRBD1. The CDR3 totals 15 residues. The V segment lost 1 base and the J segment 4 bases; nucleotides outside the gene matches: 5. Germline-derived CDR1 and CDR2 are DFQATT and SNEGSKA (reference sequence). The CDR3, as DNA: TGCAGTGCTAGAGCGCCGACAGGGGGAAATCAGCCCCAGCATTTT. Its translation: CSARAPTGGNQPQHF.

The V and J genes are TRBV12-3 or TRBV12-4 and TRBJ1-2, with D uncertain. This CDR3 comprises 13 residues. Trimming pared 6 bases from V and 8 bases from J, leaving 16 bases between. CDR3 sequence reads: CASSLGKMGGYTF. The CDR3 DNA reads TGTGCCAGCAGCTTGGGAAAAATGGGGGGCTACACCTTC.

The V gene is TRBV11-2, the J gene TRBJ2-5; 7 bases map to TRBD1. V lost 5 bases, J lost 5 bases, and 8 bases stayed unmatched. Germline CDR1 SGHAT, CDR2 FQNNGV. CDR3 length equals 14 residues. The chain's CDR3 is CASSTTGEWETQYF. The CDR3 nucleotides are TGTGCCAGCAGCACCACAGGGGAGTGGGAGACCCAGTACTTC.

The V gene is TRBV6-2 or TRBV6-3, the J gene TRBJ2-1; 8 positions agree with TRBD2. Per the germline V gene, CDR1 is MNHEY and CDR2 is SVGEGT. The junction had 3 bases not matched to a gene; V was cut back by 6 bases and J by 2 bases. The CDR3 is 14 amino acids. The CDR3 reads CASSKRGPYNEQFF. The CDR3 region has the DNA TGTGCCAGCAGCAAGCGGGGGCCCTACAATGAGCAGTTCTTC.

V is TRBV6-6 and J is TRBJ2-2, with TRBD2 as a possible D gene (6 bases). V shed 5 bases and J shed 9 bases, with 10 bases lying between them. The CDR3 length is 12 residues. In germline, CDR1 is MNHNY, CDR2 SVGAGI (reference sequence). CDR3 sequence: CASSPTSWELFF. In nucleotides, the CDR3 is TGTGCCAGCAGTCCTACTAGCTGGGAGCTGTTTTTT.

V gene TRBV6-5 combines with J gene TRBJ2-1; D remains unclear. The CDR3 extends over 13 amino acids. V shed 0 bases and J shed 5 bases, with 5 bases lying between them. CDR1 is MNHEY, CDR2 SVGAGI, per germline. For the CDR3, the DNA is TGTGCCAGCAGTTACTCATTAGACAATGAGCAGTTCTTC. Translated: CASSYSLDNEQFF.

This clonotype was seen repeatedly, ten times or more. V usage is TRBV14 and J usage is TRBJ2-1, with D perhaps TRBD1 (5 bases). Trimming left V 7 bases short and J 0 bases short, with 10 bases between. CDR1 is SGHDN, CDR2 FVKESK, per germline. The length of the CDR3 is 14 residues. Here the CDR3 reads CASTKGHSYNEQFF. DNA for the CDR3: TGTGCCAGCACCAAGGGGCACTCCTACAATGAGCAGTTCTTC.